Below are 16 T cell receptor beta chains sequenced from a single sample in a study of tumor and adjacent non-tumor tissue in lung cancer. This sample's RNA came from whole unsorted tissue. More than 3 cm separated this lung sample from the edge of the tumor. TCRbeta libraries were built with three rounds of nested PCR, modified from ARM-PCR. One entry per CDR3 protein, called by TCRdb with MiXCR from the multiplex PCR reads. The table has 60,000 or so distinct CDR3 sequences, about 56% seen once. Sequencing used distant non-tumor lung tissue. These receptors came from a man between 65 and 80 years old with non-small cell lung cancer.

In its sample, this clonotype was seen many times. V usage is TRBV20-1 and J usage is TRBJ1-5; D unclear. Germline CDR1 and CDR2: DFQATT and SNEGSKA (reference sequence). Trimming pared 3 bases from V and 5 bases from J, leaving 5 bases between. CDR3 length: 11 amino acids. CDR3 protein: CSASGHQPQHF. The CDR3 bases are TGCAGTGCTAGCGGTCATCAGCCCCAGCATTTT.

This clonotype appeared once. One end of the junction fails to match germline, which may point to a read error. The chain uses TRBV12-3 or TRBV12-4 and TRBJ1-5, with a weak D call TRBD1 (5 bases). The CDR3 runs to 13 residues. CDR3 sequence reads: CASSQQANQPQHF. The CDR3 coding sequence is TGTGCTAGCAGTCAACAGGCGAACCAGCCCCAGCATTTT.

In the case of this clonotype: A much more abundant neighbour one base away suggests this may be a read error. The chain has TRBV20-1 and TRBJ2-3; 7 bases match TRBD1. With 0 bases clipped from V and 4 bases from J, the junction kept 1 base outside the gene matches. The germline V gene has CDR1 DFQATT and CDR2 SNEGSKA (reference sequence). The CDR3 spans 13 residues. Here the CDR3 reads CSAREQGSDTQYF. The CDR3 DNA follows: TGCAGTGCTAGAGAACAGGGGTCAGATACGCAGTATTTT.

This clonotype was seen more than once but under ten times. This may come from a read error, since a much larger clone is one base off. The chain couples TRBV29-1 to TRBJ2-1, with 9 nucleotides matching TRBD1. The CDR3 runs to 14 residues. Trimming at V came to 5 bases and at J to 3 bases, leaving 5 bases not matched to a gene. The germline V gene has CDR1 SQVTM and CDR2 ANQGSEA. This CDR3 reads CSVHLGQGYNEQFF. CDR3 coding DNA: TGCAGCGTTCATCTGGGACAGGGCTACAATGAGCAGTTCTTC.

Points on this clonotype: This clone may be a read error of a much larger clone one base away. This chain joins TRBV6-5 and TRBJ1-2, with 10 bases lining up with TRBD1. The germline V gene has CDR1 MNHEY and CDR2 SVGAGI. The CDR3 consists of 15 residues. CDR3 bases: TGTGCCAGCAGACCCCCCGCCGGGACAGGGGCTGGCCACACCTTC. This encodes CASRPPAGTGAGHTF.

Concerning this clonotype: A much larger clone differs by one base, so this may be a read error. V usage is TRBV12-3 or TRBV12-4 and J usage is TRBJ1-3, with D perhaps matching TRBD1 (6 bases). This CDR3 has 14 residues. V lost 3 bases, J lost 0 bases, and 6 bases lay in between. The CDR3 sequence is CASSLTGSGNTIYF. The DNA for the CDR3 is TGTGCCAGCAGTTTGACAGGCTCTGGAAACACCATATATTTT.

Note on this clonotype: This may arise from a read error, as a much more abundant clone is one base away. This sequence joins TRBV4-1 and TRBJ1-1; D possibly corresponds to TRBD1 (6 bases). The V gene's germline CDR1 is MGHRA and CDR2 YSYEKL. This CDR3 spans 16 amino acids. CDR3 loop: CASTQDPGQVNTEAFF. The CDR3 bases are TGCGCCAGCACCCAAGATCCGGGACAAGTGAACACTGAAGCTTTCTTT.

CDR3 sequence reads: CSVMQVSAREQFF. In nucleotides, the CDR3 is TGCAGCGTTATGCAGGTCAGCGCCCGTGAACAGTTCTTC. The chain recombines TRBV29-1 with TRBJ2-1; D gene uncertain. Trimming stripped 5 bases from V and 13 bases from J, with 21 bases between. The germline gives CDR1 SQVTM, CDR2 ANQGSEA. CDR3 length: 13 amino acids.

Note on this clonotype: In this CDR3 the conserved last residue, phenylalanine or tryptophan, is missing, so a read error is likely. V gene TRBV12-3 or TRBV12-4 combines with J gene TRBJ1-2; no definite D call. The CDR3 is 14 amino acids. In DNA, the CDR3 is TGTGCCGGCAGTTTAGTGCCAGAGGGCTATGGCTACACCTTA. It specifies CAGSLVPEGYGYTL.

This clonotype has a handful of counts. V gene TRBV5-1 combines with J gene TRBJ2-6; D is possibly TRBD1 (5 bases). The ends were cut back, 4 bases at V and 0 bases at J, with 20 bases in the middle. Per the germline V gene, CDR1 is SGHRS and CDR2 is YFSETQ. The CDR3 contains 19 residues. DNA of the CDR3: TGCGCCAGCAGCCAAAACCAGGGTAGCCGGGTCTCTGGGGCCAACGTCCTGACTTTC. Protein product: CASSQNQGSRVSGANVLTF.

Here the CDR3 DNA reads TGCAGCGTTGAACACGGGAGGATAGGCACAGATACGCAGTATTTT. Amino acid sequence: CSVEHGRIGTDTQYF. The V and J genes are TRBV29-1 and TRBJ2-3; 7 bases line up with TRBD2. Germline CDR1 reads SQVTM; CDR2 reads ANQGSEA. The V and J ends lost 2 bases and 1 base, in that order; junction bases with no gene match: 6. The CDR3 has 15 residues.

This clonotype was detected only a few times. Because the CDR3 is missing its conserved closing phenylalanine or tryptophan, this is likely a read error. The rearrangement joins TRBV11-2 to TRBJ2-5; possible D gene TRBD1, 6 bases. The CDR3 loop spans 15 amino acids. The germline CDR1 and CDR2 sequences are SGHAT and FQNNGV. The V gene lost 2 bases and the J gene lost 5 bases, with 15 bases spanning the gap. The CDR3 region is CASSLLGGAHETQYL. CDR3 in DNA: TGTGCCAGCAGCTTACTAGGGGGTGCCCATGAGACCCAGTACCTC.

This clonotype has a handful of counts. One end of the junction is discordant with germline, which a read error may explain. The rearrangement links TRBV11-2 to TRBJ2-6, with 7 bases lining up with TRBD2. This CDR3 is built from 17 residues. In germline, CDR1 is SGHAT, CDR2 FQNNGV. CDR3 sequence: CASSSWGGSPGANALTF. The CDR3 DNA is TGTGCCAGCAGCTCCTGGGGGGGTAGCCCTGGGGCCAACGCCCTGACTTTC.

This clonotype was picked up a small number of times. J is TRBJ1-6 and V is TRBV28, with D possibly being TRBD1 (5 bases). Germline V lookup: CDR1 MDHEN, CDR2 SYDVKM. The CDR3 spans 14 residues. V was pared by 3 bases and J by 7 bases, with 10 bases between. CDR3 in amino acids: CASSFHRRNSPLHF. The CDR3 DNA is TGTGCCAGCAGTTTCCACAGGCGGAATTCACCCCTCCACTTT.

The genes are TRBV6-5 and TRBJ1-5; maybe TRBD1 (6 bases). The assigned J gene may be wrong: the sequence end matches TRBJ2-3 better. This CDR3 has 13 amino acids. Germline assignment: CDR1 MNHEY and CDR2 SVGAGI. In DNA, the CDR3 is TGTGCCAGCAGAGAAGGACAGAATCAGCCCCAGTATTTT. It codes for CASREGQNQPQYF.

In regard to this clonotype: A read error may explain this, as a much larger clone is one base away. J is TRBJ2-3 and V is TRBV20-1; D remains unclear. Per germline, CDR1 DFQATT and CDR2 SNEGSKA (reference sequence). The CDR3 spans 12 residues. With 2 bases removed from V and 10 bases from J, the gap between germline ends came to 13 bases. CDR3 in amino acids: CSARNSGYAQYF. The CDR3 DNA reads as TGCAGTGCTAGAAATTCAGGATACGCGCAGTATTTT.